This TCR beta chain was retrieved from a study of shared clonotypes between healthy human individuals (dated by TCRdb to about 2020). General notes on the study: A few men and a couple of women, aged 18 to 49 years, made up the cohort. For each donor, CD4 naive and CD4 memory were each given three plates, CD8 naive was given two plates, and CD8 memory was given one plate. Blood TCR repertoires of roughly five healthy adults were deeply sequenced to estimate repertoire size and the extent of clonotype sharing between individuals. Libraries were prepared and TCR repertoires were sequenced by different laboratories using diverse techniques, in order to increase sequencing depth and limit assay-specific biases. Between about 0.9 and 9 billion PBMCs per donor were obtained by leukapheresis.

Donors were healthy HIV-negative adults with no recently reported acute infections or vaccinations. All donors were Caucasian adults living in Nashville, Tennessee, USA. Magnetic negative selection was used to enrich CD4+ T cells, after which naive cells were positively selected on CD45RA and the negative fraction became the memory subset. After blood collection by leukapheresis, PBMCs were isolated using Ficoll-Histopaque density gradient centrifugation and then cryopreserved in the vapor phase of liquid nitrogen. Purity and quantity of every magnetically sorted T cell population were checked by analytical flow cytometry. Genomic DNA was isolated from each sorted fraction and quantified by UV absorbance on a Nanodrop 2000c. TCR CDR3 regions were amplified from genomic DNA by multiplex PCR using the deep immunoSEQ assay. Extracted genomic DNA from each cell subset was distributed evenly across all wells of several immunoSEQ 96-well plates, and each plate was treated as a replicate. Each replicate PCR for sorted subsets received approximately 200 ng genomic DNA, equal to roughly 30,000 T cell genomes. The purified libraries were quantified using a Qubit 3.0 fluorometer, sized with a Bioanalyzer 2100, and then quantified again using the KAPA Library Quantification kit. Each immunoSEQ 96-well plate was sequenced on its own single-read 150-cycle Illumina NextSeq 550 flow cell. In the authors' own workflow: Because the immunoSEQ output held only junctional sequences and lacked quality scores, the filtering could not match the filtering applied to full-length reads. To assign V/J genes and CDR3, sequences were annotated against IMGT germline references using PyIR, a Python wrapper for IgBLAST v1.9. Reads were removed for weak V/J assignments (E-value above 1e-6), missing CDR3, stop codons, out-of-frame junctions, or ambiguous translated residues. V3J clonotypes were defined as sequences sharing the same inferred V gene, J gene, and CDR3 amino acid sequence. The percentage overlap between two repertoires was calculated by dividing the number of shared unique clonotypes by the size of the smaller repertoire. Repertoire richness was assessed with RTK rarefaction, the Chao1 estimator, and Recon v2.1 estimates of unobserved clonotypes. Generation probabilities were computed with OLGA for all TCRbeta clonotypes obtained by the gDNA method from several donors. TCRdb provides this immuneACCESS table in a form limited to in-frame rearrangements. Some clones are lacking; in checked studies, under half of them reflect an unresolved V gene, and why the rest are absent is not known. D and trimming come from the DNA, and the V and J calls and clone size come from that table. The sample yields fewer than 2.5 million clones; over 85% were counted once. 0.36% of the sample lies in the top ten.

The CDR3 runs 14 residues from the cysteine to the phenylalanine. Kept here is only the CDR3 DNA, which spans 42 bases and is read in frame from base 1. Taken from the germline V gene, the CDR1 and CDR2 loops are SGHTA and FQGNSA. Trimming leaves V shorter by 5 bases and J shorter by 2 bases, with the junction holding 4 bases beyond the gene matches. Study-wide conclusions, independent of this receptor: Sampling was limited to blood, and TCR repertoires in tissue likely differ from TCR repertoires in blood. The genetic and exposure-history diversity represented was limited by the small number of donors. Pairwise subsampling indicated that sequencing depth was expected to affect the degree of clonotype sharing among donors. Sharing across a few donors was observed for around 5% of naive CD4, about 4% of naive CD8, over 2% of memory CD4, and over 0.3% of memory CD8 clonotypes. Larger estimated clonotype richness was generally found for naive subsets than for memory subsets. Higher generation probabilities were observed for clonotypes shared by all four sorted-subset donors than for non-shared clonotypes. Even with the large sequencing depth, rarefaction of the sorted-subset datasets indicated that sequencing was incomplete.

To note about this clone: Its specific antigen is unknown. No much larger clone exists at a distance of one base, and base qualities are not known.

Source material: naive CD4+ T cells from PBMCs. Read against the paper, the sample's cell subset or site label means: CD45RA+ positively selected. The rearranged chain carries TRBV7-2 and TRBJ2-7; 9 nucleotides in the junction match TRBD1. The TCR originated in a man aged 18 to 29 in good health. Some clones in this sample may be carry-over from other donors' samples. The encoded CDR3 is CASSGWDRAYEQYF. The DNA sequence follows: TGTGCCAGCAGCGGATGGGACAGGGCCTACGAGCAGTACTTC.